The 18 T cell receptor beta chains below all came from one sample that was sequenced in a study of blood T cell repertoires in COVID-19. Profiling relied on immunoSEQ multiplex PCR, and the TCRdb table lists in-frame clones only, not all of them. The table has some 180,000 clones, over 75% seen once. Sample: peripheral blood. These receptors were obtained from a man aged 45-65 years with acute or convalescent COVID-19.

The rearrangement joins TRBV5-1 to TRBJ2-3; TRBD2 agrees at 10 bases. V shed 3 bases and J 2 bases; nucleotides not matched to a gene: 6. The CDR3 contains 16 residues. From germline, CDR1 is SGHRS and CDR2 YFSETQ. CDR3 coding DNA: TGCGCCAGCAGCTGGGGCACTAGCGGGGACACAGATACGCAGTATTTT. Protein product: CASSWGTSGDTDTQYF.

This chain links TRBV2 with TRBJ1-3, with D unresolved. Germline CDR1 reads SNHLY; CDR2 reads FYNNEI. Trimming stripped 6 bases from V and 1 base from J, with 13 bases between. The CDR3 sequence is 15 residues long. This CDR3 is CASRGQGGSGNTIYF. DNA for the CDR3: TGTGCCAGCAGAGGTCAAGGAGGGTCTGGAAACACCATATATTTT.

The chain employs TRBV28 and TRBJ2-5, with TRBD1 matching 10 bases. CDR3 length: 14 residues. The germline CDR1 and CDR2 sequences are MDHEN and SYDVKM. The V gene end was trimmed by 5 bases and the J gene end by 7 bases; junction bases not matched to a gene: 7. CDR3 DNA: TGTGCCAGCAGTACGGGACAGGGGAGCGGGACCCAGTACTTC. This sequence encodes CASSTGQGSGTQYF. Complete variable domain (other parts from reference TRBV28 and TRBJ2-5): DVKVTQSSRYLVKRTGEKVFLECVQDMDHENMFWYRQDPGLGLRLIYFSYDVKMKEKGDIPEGYSVSREKKERFSLILESASTNQTSMYLCASSTGQGSGTQYFGPGTRLLVL.

The rearrangement joins TRBV11-3 to TRBJ2-2; D possibly corresponds to TRBD1 (7 bases). The CDR3 covers 18 residues. The germline V and J ends were trimmed by 5 bases and 3 bases, with 22 bases remaining between them. Germline values: CDR1 SGHNT, CDR2 YENEEA. The CDR3 loop reads CASSRGGGAPGDTGELFF. In DNA, the CDR3 is TGTGCCAGCAGCAGAGGGGGCGGGGCACCGGGGGACACCGGGGAGCTGTTTTTT.

The chain couples TRBV2 to TRBJ2-5; TRBD2 aligns across 10 bases. V was clipped by 6 bases and J by 2 bases; unmatched bases: 6. Germline V gives CDR1 SNHLY, CDR2 FYNNEI. This CDR3 has 15 residues. CDR3 residues: CASSRGTSVQETQYF. CDR3 coding DNA: TGTGCCAGCAGCCGAGGGACTAGCGTACAAGAGACCCAGTACTTC.

The chain uses TRBV15 and TRBJ1-5, with a weak D call TRBD1 (5 bases). Germline CDR1 LNHNV, CDR2 YYDKDF (reference sequence). The CDR3 sequence is 15 residues long. V was clipped by 4 bases and J by 4 bases, with 14 bases between them. CDR3 residues: CATSNAGTANQPQHF. CDR3 nucleotides: TGTGCCACCAGCAACGCAGGGACTGCGAATCAGCCCCAGCATTTT.

This chain connects TRBV7-8 to TRBJ1-4; TRBD1 is a possible D gene (6 bases). The V end was cut by 1 base, the J end by 11 bases, with 17 bases between. The CDR3 spans 15 residues. Looked up from germline, CDR1 is SGHVS and CDR2 is FQNEAQ. The chain's CDR3 is CASSLEPGESGKLFF. In nucleotides, the CDR3 is TGTGCCAGCAGCTTAGAACCAGGGGAGTCTGGGAAACTGTTTTTT.

CDR3 residues: CASSSQTGSQETQYF. The CDR3 bases are TGTGCCAGCAGCTCCCAGACAGGATCCCAAGAGACCCAGTACTTC. The V and J genes are TRBV11-3 and TRBJ2-5, with a tentative D call TRBD1 (6 bases). V was clipped by 4 bases and J by 1 base, with 13 bases between them. The CDR3 contains 15 residues. Germline V lookup: CDR1 SGHNT, CDR2 YENEEA.

This clone turned up a few times. The chain recombines TRBV24-1 with TRBJ2-6; 7 bases map to TRBD1. CDR1 KGHDR and CDR2 SFDVKD come from the germline V gene. J lost 2 bases, V lost 3 bases, and 3 bases had no gene match. The CDR3 covers 16 residues. The CDR3 region is CATSDATGAGANVLTF. DNA for the CDR3: TGTGCCACCAGTGATGCCACAGGGGCTGGGGCCAACGTCCTGACTTTC.

This clone was observed a few times. V and J are TRBV18 and TRBJ1-1; no definite D call. Between the trimmed V and J ends, which lost 3 bases and 1 base, there was a span of 18 bases. Germline V gene lookup returns CDR1 KGHSH and CDR2 LQKENI. The CDR3 consists of 17 residues. Written as DNA, the CDR3 is TGTGCCAGCTCACCTCGTAGTATGAGGGCTTCGAACACTGAAGCTTTCTTT. The encoded protein is CASSPRSMRASNTEAFF. The variable domain in full, with the rest retrieved from reference TRBV18 and TRBJ1-1, is NAGVMQNPRHLVRRRGQEARLRCSPMKGHSHVYWYRQLPEEGLKFMVYLQKENIIDESGMPKERFSAEFPKEGPSILRIQQVVRGDSAAYFCASSPRSMRASNTEAFFGQGTRLTVV.

This chain uses TRBV5-4 with TRBJ1-4; 10 bases line up with TRBD1. The CDR3 is 15 amino acids. The germline V gene has CDR1 SGHNT and CDR2 YYREEE (reference sequence). Trimming removed 4 bases from V and 4 bases from J; junction bases left unmatched: 4. The CDR3 sequence is CASSGQGGGNEKLFF. The DNA of the CDR3 is TGTGCCAGCAGCGGACAGGGGGGAGGTAATGAAAAACTGTTTTTT.

This clone occurred a few times. This rearrangement joins TRBV2 to TRBJ1-4; 11 bases are shared with TRBD1. The CDR3 extends over 14 amino acids. J was trimmed by 8 bases and V by 8 bases; bases with no gene match: 7. Germline V lookup: CDR1 SNHLY, CDR2 FYNNEI. This CDR3 is CASGNWTGGEKLFF. CDR3 nucleotides: TGTGCCAGCGGGAACTGGACAGGGGGCGAAAAACTGTTTTTT.

The V gene is TRBV4-1, the J gene TRBJ1-1, with 9 bases identical to TRBD1. CDR3 length equals 14 residues. Losses at the gene ends were 0 bases for V and 12 bases for J; bases not matched to a gene: 8. Germline loops: CDR1 MGHRA, CDR2 YSYEKL. DNA for the CDR3: TGCGCCAGCAGCCAAGATACTGGGACAGGGTCGACTTTCTTT. Translation gives CASSQDTGTGSTFF.

The rearrangement uses TRBV6-6 and TRBJ2-2, with 7 bases that match TRBD2. Trimming at V came to 5 bases and at J to 3 bases, leaving 3 bases not matched to a gene. CDR1 is MNHNY and CDR2 is SVGAGI in the germline V gene (reference sequence). The CDR3 totals 14 residues. The CDR3 DNA follows: TGTGCCAGCAGTCCAAGCGGGGACACCGGGGAGCTGTTTTTT. Encoded protein: CASSPSGDTGELFF.

This clone was detected once. This chain joins TRBV25-1 and TRBJ2-1; TRBD2 matches at 12 bases. Per germline, CDR1 MGHDK and CDR2 SYGVNS. This CDR3 is 14 amino acids long. The V segment lost 8 bases and the J segment 8 bases; nucleotides outside the gene matches: 7. CDR3 DNA sequence: TGTGCCAGCCGACTAGCGGGAGCGCTAGATGAGCAGTTCTTC. It translates to CASRLAGALDEQFF.

The chain employs TRBV5-1 and TRBJ2-3; no clear D. CDR3 size: 11 residues. Trimming removed 4 bases from V and 2 bases from J, with 2 bases in between. Germline CDR1 and CDR2: SGHRS and YFSETQ. CDR3 bases: TGCGCCAGCAGCCTCACAGATACGCAGTATTTT. This codes for CASSLTDTQYF.

The chain links TRBV28 to TRBJ1-1; D is unclear. The CDR3 is made up of 14 amino acids. Germline V gene data show CDR1 as MDHEN and CDR2 as SYDVKM. V dropped 3 bases and J dropped 7 bases, with 15 bases sitting between them. The CDR3 DNA reads as TGTGCCAGCAGTTTGTCCGGTGGGAGGATTGAAGCTTTCTTT. Translated, it gives CASSLSGGRIEAFF. Full variable domain (outside the CDR3, taken from reference TRBV28 and TRBJ1-1): DVKVTQSSRYLVKRTGEKVFLECVQDMDHENMFWYRQDPGLGLRLIYFSYDVKMKEKGDIPEGYSVSREKKERFSLILESASTNQTSMYLCASSLSGGRIEAFFGQGTRLTVV.

The chain combines TRBV9 with TRBJ2-3; D uncertain. The CDR3 is 16 residues long. Germline assignment: CDR1 SGDLS and CDR2 YYNGEE. V dropped 4 bases and J dropped 0 bases, with 15 bases sitting between them. CDR3 bases: TGTGCCAGCAGCCGATGGGCCACTCGAAGCACAGATACGCAGTATTTT. Its protein product is CASSRWATRSTDTQYF.